These 16 T cell receptor beta chains were sequenced from one sample in a study of siplizumab effects on memory and regulatory T cells. This table comes from immunoSEQ multiplex PCR, and its TCRdb copy is limited to in-frame clones, with some not included. The sample includes tens of thousands of clones, roughly 87% of them seen just once. Sequenced sample: Tregs sorted from blood. All receptors come from a human donor in good health.

This chain links TRBV6-5 with TRBJ1-1, with D unresolved. Germline V gene data show CDR1 as MNHEY and CDR2 as SVGAGI. The CDR3 is 13 amino acids. The ends were cut back, 4 bases at V and 5 bases at J, with 11 bases in the middle. DNA for the CDR3: TGTGCCAGCAGTTCAGTCGGGCGGACTGAAGCTTTCTTT. Translation gives CASSSVGRTEAFF.

The chain links TRBV18 to TRBJ2-7; D unresolved. Germline CDR1 is KGHSH and CDR2 is LQKENI. The CDR3 covers 15 residues. The V end lost 1 base, the J end lost 0 bases, and 10 bases lay between the germline ends. CDR3 DNA: TGTGCCAGCTCACCACGGGATTGGAGCTCCTACGAGCAGTACTTC. Translating it yields CASSPRDWSSYEQYF.

The chain couples TRBV15 to TRBJ2-3, with a weak D call TRBD2 (5 bases). CDR3 size: 14 residues. The germline CDR1 and CDR2 sequences are LNHNV and YYDKDF (reference sequence). The germline V and J ends were trimmed by 6 bases and 2 bases, with 12 bases remaining between them. The CDR3 protein is CATSSGRFTDTQYF. The CDR3 region has the DNA TGTGCCACCAGTTCGGGGAGATTCACAGATACGCAGTATTTT.

The chain employs TRBV7-2 and TRBJ2-1; 14 positions match TRBD2. The germline V gene has CDR1 SGHTA and CDR2 FQGNSA. The length of the CDR3 is 16 residues. The J segment lost 5 bases and the V segment lost 5 bases, leaving 5 bases of the junction unmatched. Here the CDR3 DNA reads TGTGCCAGCAGCACGACTAGCGGGGGGGCACACAATGAGCAGTTCTTC. It is translated as CASSTTSGGAHNEQFF.

The rearrangement links TRBV6-6 to TRBJ2-3; 11 positions agree with TRBD2. The CDR3 has 14 amino acids. CDR1 is MNHNY and CDR2 is SVGAGI in the germline V gene (reference sequence). J lost 5 bases, V lost 11 bases, and 9 bases had no gene match. CDR3 residues: CAVNSGGAEDTQYF. CDR3 coding DNA: TGTGCCGTCAATAGCGGGGGGGCGGAAGATACGCAGTATTTT.

The CDR3 reads CALFKGGGMNTEAFF. The DNA for the CDR3 is TGTGCTCTGTTCAAGGGCGGCGGCATGAACACTGAAGCTTTCTTT. This chain uses TRBV6-1 with TRBJ1-1; D gene unclear. The germline V gene encodes CDR1 MNHNS and CDR2 SASEGT. The CDR3 is made up of 15 amino acids.

The chain has TRBV7-3 and TRBJ1-2; D possibly corresponds to TRBD1 (5 bases). Trimming took 1 base from V and 0 from J, leaving 9 bases between them. Germline assignment: CDR1 SGHTA and CDR2 FQGTGA. The CDR3 spans 15 residues. CDR3 amino acids: CASSLMGGPNYGYTF. The CDR3 nucleotides are TGTGCCAGCAGCTTAATGGGGGGTCCTAACTATGGCTACACCTTC.

The chain employs TRBV5-4 and TRBJ2-3; D gene ambiguous. Germline CDR1 is SGHNT and CDR2 is YYREEE (reference sequence). V lost 4 bases, J lost 0 bases, and 12 bases lay in between. The CDR3 is made up of 15 amino acids. CDR3 protein: CASSPLFASTDTQYF. The CDR3 bases are TGTGCCAGCAGCCCGCTCTTTGCTAGCACAGATACGCAGTATTTT.

The chain has TRBV4-2 and TRBJ2-2; 10 bases are shared with TRBD1. This CDR3 region has 18 residues. Germline V lookup: CDR1 LGHNA, CDR2 YNFKEQ. Losses at the gene ends were 5 bases for V and 5 bases for J; bases not matched to a gene: 14. DNA for the CDR3: TGTGCCAGCAGCTTTTCCAATCCCGGGACAGGGGTGACCGGGGAGCTGTTTTTT. This codes for CASSFSNPGTGVTGELFF.

This clone occurred once. The chain carries TRBV10-3 and TRBJ1-2, with D possibly TRBD1 on 5 matching bases. CDR1 is ENHRY, CDR2 SYGVKD, per germline. Trimming pared 3 bases from V and 3 bases from J, leaving 11 bases between. This CDR3 is 14 amino acids long. The CDR3 is CAISDSDTYYGYTF. The CDR3, as DNA: TGTGCCATCAGTGACTCGGACACCTACTATGGCTACACCTTC.

The J gene is TRBJ1-2, the V gene TRBV28, with D maybe TRBD1 (6 bases). Germline V CDR1 and CDR2: MDHEN, SYDVKM. CDR3 size: 13 residues. Between the trimmed V and J ends, which lost 8 bases and 7 bases, there was a span of 17 bases. CDR3: CASRWGGGGGYTF. The CDR3 DNA reads as TGTGCCAGCCGTTGGGGGGGCGGTGGTGGCTACACCTTC.

The chain combines TRBV9 with TRBJ2-3, with D maybe TRBD1 (6 bases). The CDR3 extends over 14 amino acids. V gave up 4 bases and J gave up 3 bases, with 12 bases separating them. In germline, CDR1 is SGDLS, CDR2 YYNGEE. CDR3 loop: CASSLTGTTDTQYF. CDR3 bases: TGTGCCAGCAGCCTTACAGGGACGACAGATACGCAGTATTTT.

The chain is built from TRBV5-5 and TRBJ2-7; possibly TRBD2 for D (6 bases). Trimming took off 3 bases at V and 6 bases at J, with 16 bases between the two ends. The germline CDR1 and CDR2 sequences are SGHKS and YYEKEE (reference sequence). There are 14 residues in the CDR3. The CDR3 is CASSSGGILREQYF. The CDR3 DNA follows: TGTGCCAGCAGCTCCGGGGGTATCTTACGCGAGCAGTACTTC.

The rearrangement links TRBV4-2 to TRBJ1-1, with a possible D match to TRBD1 (5 bases). This CDR3 has 16 amino acids. The germline gives CDR1 LGHNA, CDR2 YNFKEQ. V dropped 4 bases and J dropped 1 base, with 16 bases sitting between them. The CDR3 here is CASSPVLGLGNTEAFF. DNA of the CDR3: TGTGCCAGCAGCCCCGTTTTGGGGCTAGGGAACACTGAAGCTTTCTTT.

This chain links TRBV5-4 with TRBJ2-2; D is ambiguous. The CDR3 is made up of 13 amino acids. Deletions cut 3 bases from V and 3 bases from J, with 6 bases between. CDR1 and CDR2 from the germline V gene are SGHNT and YYREEE (reference sequence). This CDR3 reads CASSSLDTGELFF. The CDR3 DNA sequence: TGTGCCAGCAGCTCCCTGGACACCGGGGAGCTGTTTTTT.

The V gene is TRBV4-1, the J gene TRBJ2-7; D unclear. This CDR3 region has 13 residues. The V end lost 4 bases, the J end lost 1 base, and 8 bases lay between the germline ends. Germline V CDR1 and CDR2: MGHRA, YSYEKL. The CDR3 nucleotides are TGCGCCAGCAGCCCCCCTAATTCCTACGAGCAGTACTTC. Translation: CASSPPNSYEQYF.